The 23 T cell receptor beta chains listed next were all sequenced from one sample in a study of PD-1 blockade in classical Hodgkin lymphoma. Relapse was seen in all patients after autologous stem cell transplantation, and brentuximab vedotin exposure was variable. Method: immunoSEQ multiplex PCR; TCRdb's copy keeps in-frame clones and lacks some. The repertoire holds around 100,000 clones, approximately 90% seen once, with 6.6% in the top ten. The starting material was peripheral blood mononuclear cells (PBMCs), obtained before the second cycle of nivolumab. The receptors were sampled from a human donor with classical Hodgkin lymphoma.

This chain links TRBV19 with TRBJ1-4; 8 bases match TRBD1. CDR3 length: 16 residues. Germline CDR1 and CDR2: LNHDA and SQIVND (reference sequence). Trimming cost V 1 base and J 6 bases; bases outside gene matches: 7. The DNA for the CDR3 is TGTGCCAGTAGTATAGCGGTAACAGGGGGAGATGAAAAACTGTTTTTT. It codes for CASSIAVTGGDEKLFF.

The V and J genes are TRBV5-5 and TRBJ2-4, with 12 bases aligning to TRBD1. Germline V gene data show CDR1 as SGHKS and CDR2 as YYEKEE (reference sequence). The CDR3 sequence is 14 residues long. The V and J ends lost 4 bases and 9 bases, in that order; junction bases with no gene match: 5. CDR3 protein: CASSVGTGGIIQYF. For the CDR3, the DNA is TGTGCCAGCAGCGTGGGGACAGGGGGCATCATTCAGTACTTC. Filled out from reference TRBV5-5 and TRBJ2-4, the complete variable domain reads DAGVTQSPTHLIKTRGQQVTLRCSPISGHKSVSWYQQVLGQGPQFIFQYYEKEERGRGNFPDRFSARQFPNYSSELNVNALLLGDSALYLCASSVGTGGIIQYFGAGTRLSVL.

In its sample, this clone was seen a few times. This chain joins TRBV5-1 and TRBJ1-1; D might be TRBD1 (6 bases). This CDR3 comprises 14 residues. V was cut by 5 bases and J by 1 base, with 12 bases left in between. Germline loops: CDR1 SGHRS, CDR2 YFSETQ. The CDR3 DNA reads as TGCGCCAGCAGATCAGGACAGCCGAACACTGAAGCTTTCTTT. Translating it yields CASRSGQPNTEAFF.

This clone was counted a single time. V usage is TRBV5-1 and J usage is TRBJ2-7; 8 bases map to TRBD1. V was clipped by 3 bases and J by 1 base; unmatched bases: 9. The CDR3 contains 16 residues. The V gene's germline CDR1 is SGHRS and CDR2 YFSETQ. The CDR3 DNA reads TGCGCCAGCAGCTCACCGGACAGGGTATGGTCCTACGAGCAGTACTTC. It is translated as CASSSPDRVWSYEQYF.

This chain links TRBV18 with TRBJ1-2, with unresolved D. Germline V gene lookup returns CDR1 KGHSH and CDR2 LQKENI. V shed 2 bases and J shed 2 bases, with 6 bases lying between them. The CDR3 covers 13 residues. The CDR3 nucleotides are TGTGCCAGCTCACCAGCAGAGAACTATGGCTACACCTTC. Encoded protein: CASSPAENYGYTF. The full variable domain, its missing parts supplied by reference TRBV18 and TRBJ1-2, is NAGVMQNPRHLVRRRGQEARLRCSPMKGHSHVYWYRQLPEEGLKFMVYLQKENIIDESGMPKERFSAEFPKEGPSILRIQQVVRGDSAAYFCASSPAENYGYTFGSGTRLTVV.

This CDR3 reads CAWSPGTRGTEAFF. DNA for the CDR3: TGTGCCTGGAGTCCCGGGACACGGGGGACTGAAGCTTTCTTT. The chain uses TRBV30 and TRBJ1-1, with D perhaps matching TRBD1 (6 bases). The CDR3 covers 14 residues. CDR1 GTSNPN and CDR2 SVGIG come from the germline V gene (reference sequence). V dropped 2 bases and J dropped 5 bases, with 15 bases sitting between them. Full variable domain (remainder filled in from reference TRBV30 and TRBJ1-1): SQTIHQWPATLVQPVGSPLSLECTVEGTSNPNLYWYRQAAGRGLQLLFYSVGIGQISSEVPQNLSASRPQDRQFILSSKKLLLSDSGFYLCAWSPGTRGTEAFFGQGTRLTVV.

Only one count was recorded for this clone. This chain links TRBV15 with TRBJ1-2, with TRBD1 matching 11 bases. Germline loops: CDR1 LNHNV, CDR2 YYDKDF (reference sequence). The CDR3 has 15 amino acids. With V trimmed by 4 bases and J by 6 bases, 7 bases remained unmatched. CDR3 loop: CATSNYPGQGDGYTF. CDR3 in DNA: TGTGCCACCAGCAACTACCCGGGACAGGGGGATGGCTACACCTTC.

The chain is built from TRBV28 and TRBJ2-6; the D gene is possibly TRBD2 (6 bases). This CDR3 region has 19 residues. V lost 0 bases and J lost 3, with 18 bases in between. Per germline, CDR1 MDHEN and CDR2 SYDVKM. In nucleotides, the CDR3 is TGTGCCAGCAGTTTATGGGTTGGTGTAACCGGGGGTGGGGCCAACGTCCTGACTTTC. Encoded protein: CASSLWVGVTGGGANVLTF.

This clone was detected only once. The chain recombines TRBV4-3 with TRBJ2-5, with 7 bases that match TRBD1. The assigned J gene may be wrong: the sequence end matches TRBJ2-7 better. The CDR3 has 15 amino acids. Germline loops: CDR1 LGHNA, CDR2 YSLEER. The chain's CDR3 is CASSQETGNVYEQYF. CDR3 bases: TGCGCCAGCAGCCAAGAGACAGGGAATGTTTACGAGCAGTACTTC.

A note on this clone: At the DNA level, this CDR3 is encoded by other sequences in the same sample as well. V gene TRBV7-9 combines with J gene TRBJ1-5; D is unclear. The V end lost 8 bases, the J end lost 7 bases, and 15 bases lay between the germline ends. This CDR3 has 13 amino acids. In germline, CDR1 is SEHNR, CDR2 FQNEAQ (reference sequence). The CDR3 region has the DNA TGTGCCAGCGGGGAAGGAAGGGAACAGCCCCAGCATTTT. Its translation: CASGEGREQPQHF. Filled out from reference TRBV7-9 and TRBJ1-5, the complete variable domain reads DTGVSQNPRHKITKRGQNVTFRCDPISEHNRLYWYRQTLGQGPEFLTYFQNEAQLEKSRLLSDRFSAERPKGSFSTLEIQRTEQGDSAMYLCASGEGREQPQHFGDGTRLSIL.

The V gene is TRBV19, the J gene TRBJ2-1; TRBD2 aligns across 7 bases. J was trimmed by 6 bases and V by 1 base; bases with no gene match: 6. From germline, CDR1 is LNHDA and CDR2 SQIVND (reference sequence). The CDR3 contains 15 residues. The CDR3 here is CASSIAGGGVNEQFF. For the CDR3, the DNA is TGTGCCAGTAGTATAGCTGGGGGGGGAGTCAATGAGCAGTTCTTC.

The gene calls are TRBV11-2 and TRBJ2-7; 12 bases fit TRBD2. From germline, CDR1 is SGHAT and CDR2 FQNNGV. With 4 bases clipped from V and 4 bases from J, the junction kept 14 bases outside the gene matches. CDR3 length: 18 residues. The CDR3 DNA follows: TGTGCCAGCAGCTCCTCCCGAGGACTAGCGGGGAAGCTATACGAGCAGTACTTC. Protein: CASSSSRGLAGKLYEQYF.

The chain uses TRBV7-2 and TRBJ2-3; possibly TRBD2 for D (5 bases). This CDR3 spans 16 amino acids. Per germline, CDR1 SGHTA and CDR2 FQGNSA. V was trimmed by 1 base and J by 6 bases, leaving 17 bases between them. For the CDR3, the DNA is TGTGCCAGCAGCTTAGTCGGAACTAGTGTCGCCGATACGCAGTATTTT. Encoded protein: CASSLVGTSVADTQYF.

V usage is TRBV28 and J usage is TRBJ2-3, with no clear D. Trimming removed 6 bases from V and 2 bases from J, with 3 bases in between. This CDR3 is built from 11 residues. Per the germline V gene, CDR1 is MDHEN and CDR2 is SYDVKM. CDR3 sequence reads: CASSSTDTQYF. As DNA, the CDR3 is TGTGCCAGCAGCTCCACAGATACGCAGTATTTT.

V is TRBV29-1 and J is TRBJ1-3; D is unclear. The CDR3 runs 13 residues. The germline V and J ends were trimmed by 2 bases and 0 bases, with 5 bases remaining between them. CDR1 is SQVTM and CDR2 is ANQGSEA in the germline V gene. The CDR3 DNA follows: TGCAGCGTTGAATCGAGCTCTGGAAACACCATATATTTT. Protein: CSVESSSGNTIYF.

About this clone: The identical CDR3 is also encoded by other nucleotide sequences in the sample. The CDR3 region is CASSIRQQETQYF. CDR3 coding DNA: TGTGCCAGTAGTATAAGGCAGCAAGAGACCCAGTACTTC. V usage is TRBV19 and J usage is TRBJ2-5; D not certain. V dropped 2 bases and J dropped 2 bases, with 6 bases sitting between them. The V gene's germline CDR1 is LNHDA and CDR2 SQIVND (reference sequence). This CDR3 is 13 amino acids long.

V gene TRBV28 combines with J gene TRBJ1-1, with D unresolved. Trimming pared 1 base from V and 0 bases from J, leaving 6 bases between. The CDR3 totals 14 residues. CDR1 is MDHEN, CDR2 SYDVKM, per germline. Here the CDR3 DNA reads TGTGCCAGCAGTTTATCCAGTTTGAACACTGAAGCTTTCTTT. Encoded protein: CASSLSSLNTEAFF.

The chain uses TRBV5-1 and TRBJ1-3; tentative D call: TRBD1 (5 bases). V lost 2 bases to trimming and J lost 0 bases, with 6 bases between them. Germline-derived CDR1 and CDR2 are SGHRS and YFSETQ. There are 14 residues in the CDR3. This CDR3 is CASSLQVSGNTIYF. As DNA, the CDR3 is TGCGCCAGCAGCTTACAGGTCTCTGGAAACACCATATATTTT. Full variable domain (missing parts from reference TRBV5-1 and TRBJ1-3): KAGVTQTPRYLIKTRGQQVTLSCSPISGHRSVSWYQQTPGQGLQFLFEYFSETQRNKGNFPGRFSGRQFSNSRSEMNVSTLELGDSALYLCASSLQVSGNTIYFGEGSWLTVV.

The gene calls are TRBV9 and TRBJ2-1, with D hard to call. The CDR3 is 16 amino acids. The V gene lost 1 base and the J gene lost 10 bases, with 21 bases spanning the gap. Germline CDR1 reads SGDLS; CDR2 reads YYNGEE. This CDR3 is CASSVSPAGTTGEQFF. The CDR3 region has the DNA TGTGCCAGCAGCGTATCCCCGGCAGGTACGACCGGGGAGCAGTTCTTC.

The chain employs TRBV6-5 and TRBJ2-7, with 7 bases matching TRBD1. The CDR3 has 15 amino acids. The germline CDR1 and CDR2 sequences are MNHEY and SVGAGI. V lost 5 bases to trimming and J lost 2 bases; unmatched junction nucleotides: 9. The CDR3 reads CASSKLQGLAYEQYF. CDR3 sequence (DNA): TGTGCCAGCAGTAAACTACAGGGGCTCGCCTACGAGCAGTACTTC.

V is TRBV7-3 and J is TRBJ2-3; 8 nucleotides align to TRBD1. CDR3 length equals 14 residues. Germline V gene lookup returns CDR1 SGHTA and CDR2 FQGTGA. Trimming removed 2 bases from V and 4 bases from J; junction bases left unmatched: 2. DNA of the CDR3: TGTGCCAGCAGCTTATTACAGGGGGCAGATACGCAGTATTTT. It translates to CASSLLQGADTQYF.

The V call is TRBV29-1, the J call TRBJ2-2, with 10 bases identical to TRBD1. This CDR3 has 14 residues. Looked up from germline, CDR1 is SQVTM and CDR2 is ANQGSEA. J lost 4 bases, V lost 5 bases, and 4 bases had no gene match. Here the CDR3 DNA reads TGCAGCGTTTCCGGGACAGGGGTCACCGGGGAGCTGTTTTTT. Amino acids: CSVSGTGVTGELFF.

The chain recombines TRBV6-5 with TRBJ2-5, with 7 bases identical to TRBD1. V dropped 6 bases and J dropped 5; count of bases not matched to a gene: 3. The CDR3 runs 12 residues. The germline CDR1 and CDR2 sequences are MNHEY and SVGAGI. In DNA, the CDR3 is TGTGCCAGCAGAAGGGGGCCTGAGACCCAGTACTTC. Translation: CASRRGPETQYF.